Below, 18 T cell receptor beta chains from the same sample are listed, as sequenced in a study of Ad26.COV2.S vaccination and SARS-CoV-2 variants. Treatment indicated: some 19 received Ad26.COV2.S at low or high dose, single or two shots; five or six received placebo; per-sample allocation not given. Specimen acquisition occurred on day 63 following the initial vaccine or placebo injection. Measured with immunoSEQ multiplex PCR; TCRdb has only the in-frame clones, and not every one. The repertoire includes hundreds of thousands of clones, roughly 90% of them detected once, and 10% to 15% sits in the top ten. Sequenced material: peripheral blood, taken in a trial of Ad26.COV2.S vaccine versus placebo. The receptors shown here come from a person between 18 and 59 years old who received the Ad26.COV2.S COVID-19 vaccine or a placebo.

The V gene is TRBV11-2, the J gene TRBJ2-2; 8 nucleotides line up with TRBD1. V shed 3 bases and J 4 bases; nucleotides not matched to a gene: 7. CDR1 and CDR2 (germline): SGHAT, FQNNGV. The CDR3 loop spans 16 amino acids. The CDR3 DNA is TGTGCCAGCAGCTTTGGGACAGGAGGTGCCACCGGGGAGCTGTTTTTT. This codes for CASSFGTGGATGELFF.

The gene calls are TRBV5-6 and TRBJ2-1; D call uncertain. Germline V CDR1 and CDR2: SGHDT, YYEEEE. CDR3 length equals 14 residues. Deletions cut 6 bases from V and 9 bases from J, with 19 bases between. CDR3 residues: CASKPDALHIEQFF. CDR3 DNA: TGTGCCAGCAAGCCGGACGCCCTACACATTGAGCAGTTCTTC.

This CDR3 reads CAWGEGRYEQYF. DNA for the CDR3: TGTGCCTGGGGGGAGGGCCGCTACGAGCAGTACTTC. V usage is TRBV30 and J usage is TRBJ2-7; TRBD2 aligns across 7 bases. Germline V gene data show CDR1 as GTSNPN and CDR2 as SVGIG (reference sequence). This CDR3 comprises 12 residues. V lost 5 bases to trimming and J lost 3 bases; unmatched junction nucleotides: 4.

This chain joins TRBV27 and TRBJ2-7; a weak D match, TRBD1 (8 bases). V was pared by 5 bases and J by 3 bases, with 17 bases between. Germline CDR1 reads MNHEY; CDR2 reads SMNVEV (reference sequence). CDR3 length: 15 residues. CDR3 DNA sequence: TGTGCCAGCAGTCAAATGGGGGGGACAGGCTACGAGCAGTACTTC. This encodes CASSQMGGTGYEQYF.

The chain carries TRBV4-3 and TRBJ2-7, with TRBD1 as a possible D gene (5 bases). V gave up 0 bases and J gave up 3 bases, with 12 bases separating them. Germline values: CDR1 LGHNA, CDR2 YSLEER. This CDR3 region has 15 residues. CDR3 nucleotides: TGCGCCAGCAGCCAAGAGCAGGGTATGTTCTACGAGCAGTACTTC. It specifies CASSQEQGMFYEQYF.

The V and J genes are TRBV3-1 (or the pseudogene TRBV3-2) and TRBJ2-1, with 9 bases aligning to TRBD2. Losses at the gene ends were 4 bases for V and 5 bases for J; bases not matched to a gene: 6. CDR3 length equals 15 residues. The germline V gene has CDR1 LGHDT and CDR2 YNNKEL (reference sequence). The CDR3 sequence: CASSLAGGQNNEQFF. In DNA form, the CDR3 reads TGTGCCAGCAGCCTGGCGGGAGGGCAGAACAATGAGCAGTTCTTC.

The table lists this clone with a few counts. The rearrangement uses TRBV3-1 (or the pseudogene TRBV3-2) and TRBJ2-7; TRBD2 agrees at 8 bases. The CDR3 extends over 18 amino acids. Germline CDR1 and CDR2: LGHDT and YNNKEL (reference sequence). With V trimmed by 3 bases and J by 0 bases, 13 bases remained unmatched. The DNA for the CDR3 is TGTGCCAGCAGCCATTTACCTGTAGCGGGACGGCCCTCCTACGAGCAGTACTTC. It translates to CASSHLPVAGRPSYEQYF.

The genes are TRBV27 and TRBJ1-2, with 11 positions matching TRBD1. This CDR3 is 15 amino acids long. Losses at the gene ends were 5 bases for V and 6 bases for J; bases not matched to a gene: 8. Germline CDR1 reads MNHEY; CDR2 reads SMNVEV (reference sequence). CDR3 DNA: TGTGCCAGCAGTCCCGGACAGGGGGCGAATCATGGCTACACCTTC. Residues: CASSPGQGANHGYTF.

This sequence joins TRBV29-1 and TRBJ1-1, with 7 bases fitting TRBD1. Germline trimming cut 5 bases from V and 3 bases from J; bases unmatched to any gene: 3. Germline CDR1 reads SQVTM; CDR2 reads ANQGSEA. The CDR3 loop spans 12 amino acids. The CDR3 coding sequence is TGCAGCGTTTGGGACAGCTACACTGAAGCTTTCTTT. Protein: CSVWDSYTEAFF.

The chain couples TRBV28 to TRBJ1-2; D uncertain. CDR3 length: 13 amino acids. Deletions cut 3 bases from V and 4 bases from J, with 9 bases between. CDR1 is MDHEN and CDR2 is SYDVKM in the germline V gene. CDR3 loop: CASSFSAGYGYTF. CDR3 bases: TGTGCCAGCAGTTTCTCGGCAGGCTATGGCTACACCTTC.

This clone has a single count. V and J are TRBV19 and TRBJ1-5; D is perhaps TRBD1 (5 bases). The V gene lost 1 base and the J gene lost 0 bases, with 19 bases spanning the gap. Germline assignment: CDR1 LNHDA and CDR2 SQIVND (reference sequence). The CDR3 has 19 residues. In DNA, the CDR3 is TGTGCCAGTAGTATAGTCGCAGGCAGCTTGGGGGATAGCAATCAGCCCCAGCATTTT. It is translated as CASSIVAGSLGDSNQPQHF. The full variable domain, in which reference TRBV19 and TRBJ1-5 provide the parts outside the CDR3, is DGGITQSPKYLFRKEGQNVTLSCEQNLNHDAMYWYRQDPGQGLRLIYYSQIVNDFQKGDIAEGYSVSREKKESFPLTVTSAQKNPTAFYLCASSIVAGSLGDSNQPQHFGDGTRLSIL.

V usage is TRBV5-8 and J usage is TRBJ2-3, with D perhaps given as TRBD1 or TRBD2 (5 bases each). Per germline, CDR1 SGHTS and CDR2 YDEGEE. V was pared by 0 bases and J by 1 base, with 15 bases between. This CDR3 spans 17 amino acids. In nucleotides, the CDR3 is TGTGCCAGCAGCTTGGCCTGGGGGAGAGTCGGCACAGATACGCAGTATTTT. This codes for CASSLAWGRVGTDTQYF.

The chain employs TRBV5-4 and TRBJ1-2; no firm D call. Between the trimmed V and J ends, which lost 1 base and 2 bases, there was a span of 6 bases. CDR1 is SGHNT and CDR2 is YYREEE in the germline V gene (reference sequence). The CDR3 is 13 residues long. CDR3 protein: CASSLRQNYGYTF. CDR3 nucleotide sequence: TGTGCCAGCAGCTTGCGGCAGAACTATGGCTACACCTTC.

CDR3 sequence reads: CASSSRGLVSYEQYF. CDR3 bases: TGTGCCAGCAGTTCGCGGGGCCTAGTCTCCTACGAGCAGTACTTC. The rearrangement links TRBV28 to TRBJ2-7; weak D call: TRBD2 (6 bases). This CDR3 has 15 amino acids. In germline, CDR1 is MDHEN, CDR2 SYDVKM. V lost 4 bases to trimming and J lost 0 bases, with 13 bases between them. Full variable domain (outside the CDR3, taken from reference TRBV28 and TRBJ2-7): DVKVTQSSRYLVKRTGEKVFLECVQDMDHENMFWYRQDPGLGLRLIYFSYDVKMKEKGDIPEGYSVSREKKERFSLILESASTNQTSMYLCASSSRGLVSYEQYFGPGTRLTVT.

CDR3 coding DNA: TGTGCCAGTAGTATCAACGCAGGGCGAGGAGGAGCTTTCTTT. Translated: CASSINAGRGGAFF. This chain links TRBV19 with TRBJ1-1, with a tentative D call TRBD1 (5 bases). Germline V lookup: CDR1 LNHDA, CDR2 SQIVND (reference sequence). CDR3 length: 14 residues. Trimming cost V 3 bases and J 10 bases, with 18 bases left between them.

CDR3 DNA sequence: TGTGCCAGCAGCCCCGGGCCTGGAAACACCATATATTTT. This gives the protein CASSPGPGNTIYF. This sequence joins TRBV7-9 and TRBJ1-3; D ambiguous. V gave up 5 bases and J gave up 2 bases, with 7 bases separating them. This CDR3 has 13 amino acids. The germline V gene encodes CDR1 SEHNR and CDR2 FQNEAQ (reference sequence).

The chain recombines TRBV30 with TRBJ2-7; 10 bases fit TRBD1. The CDR3 loop spans 14 amino acids. Germline values: CDR1 GTSNPN, CDR2 SVGIG (reference sequence). With 3 bases clipped from V and 1 base from J, the junction kept 3 bases outside the gene matches. The CDR3: CAWRRQGASYEQYF. CDR3 nucleotides: TGTGCCTGGAGACGACAGGGGGCTTCCTACGAGCAGTACTTC.

Comment on this clone: Other DNA sequences of this sample code for an identical CDR3. The chain combines TRBV9 with TRBJ2-2, with D uncertain. Looked up from germline, CDR1 is SGDLS and CDR2 is YYNGEE. The ends were cut back, 0 bases at V and 8 bases at J, with 5 bases in the middle. The CDR3 extends over 12 amino acids. CDR3 region: CASSVVSGELFF. CDR3 coding DNA: TGTGCCAGCAGCGTAGTATCGGGGGAGCTGTTTTTT.